What follows are 12 T cell receptor beta chains derived from one specimen sequenced in a study of T cell responses to AZD1222 COVID-19 vaccine. The data were produced by immunoSEQ multiplex PCR, yet TCRdb's version contains in-frame clones alone and is incomplete. There are some 130,000 clones in the sample; roughly 91% occur only once, and 6% to 7% lies in the top ten. The material sequenced was peripheral blood, taken 28 days after the second AZD1222 dose. These receptors came from an adult who received the AZD1222 COVID-19 vaccine.

The chain employs TRBV11-3 and TRBJ2-7; a weak D match, TRBD1 (5 bases). CDR3 size: 15 residues. V shed 2 bases and J shed 2 bases, with 13 bases lying between them. Germline V gene lookup returns CDR1 SGHNT and CDR2 YENEEA. CDR3 DNA sequence: TGTGCCAGCAGCTTATACCCAGGGCAAACCTACGAGCAGTACTTC. Translated, it gives CASSLYPGQTYEQYF.

The chain carries TRBV19 and TRBJ2-7; D is unclear. Germline V gene lookup returns CDR1 LNHDA and CDR2 SQIVND (reference sequence). The CDR3 contains 15 residues. V shed 4 bases and J shed 2 bases, with 15 bases lying between them. The CDR3 sequence: CASSTFGTVPYEQYF. DNA for the CDR3: TGTGCCAGTAGTACGTTCGGTACAGTGCCCTACGAGCAGTACTTC.

The genes are TRBV9 and TRBJ2-5; D remains unclear. V lost 0 bases to trimming and J lost 2 bases, with 14 bases between them. This CDR3 has 16 amino acids. Per germline, CDR1 SGDLS and CDR2 YYNGEE. The CDR3, as DNA: TGTGCCAGCAGCGTAGGTGTCACCCAGCCACAAGAGACCCAGTACTTC. Protein product: CASSVGVTQPQETQYF.

The chain has TRBV4-3 and TRBJ1-2; TRBD1 is a possible D gene (6 bases). The germline V gene has CDR1 LGHNA and CDR2 YSLEER. The CDR3 totals 16 residues. With 1 base removed from V and 4 bases from J, the gap between germline ends came to 16 bases. Here the CDR3 DNA reads TGCGCCAGCAGCCAAGTGGGGGGCAGGGGTGTCTATGGCTACACCTTC. Amino acids: CASSQVGGRGVYGYTF.

The rearrangement links TRBV7-2 to TRBJ1-1, with D hard to call. CDR3 length equals 15 residues. Germline loops: CDR1 SGHTA, CDR2 FQGNSA. V lost 5 bases, J lost 0 bases, and 13 bases lay in between. The DNA for the CDR3 is TGTGCCAGCAGCCCGCACAAGCTGATGAACACTGAAGCTTTCTTT. Translated: CASSPHKLMNTEAFF.

This chain joins TRBV5-1 and TRBJ1-2; no clear D. The CDR3 totals 14 residues. V was shortened by 0 bases and J by 5 bases, with 11 bases between the two germline ends. The germline V gene encodes CDR1 SGHRS and CDR2 YFSETQ. The DNA for the CDR3 is TGCGCCAGCAGCTTGGGGGAACGTGGGTATGGCTACACCTTC. Its translation is CASSLGERGYGYTF.

J is TRBJ1-1 and V is TRBV5-4, with 8 bases aligning to TRBD1. The CDR3 length is 13 residues. Germline CDR1 is SGHNT and CDR2 is YYREEE (reference sequence). V was pared by 2 bases and J by 8 bases, with 5 bases of the junction left unmatched. The CDR3: CASSFTGGEEAFF. The CDR3 DNA sequence: TGTGCCAGCAGCTTCACAGGGGGGGAAGAAGCTTTCTTT.

V usage is TRBV29-1 and J usage is TRBJ1-5; 8 nucleotides agree with TRBD1. J was trimmed by 3 bases and V by 4 bases; bases with no gene match: 5. CDR3 length: 14 amino acids. Per the germline V gene, CDR1 is SQVTM and CDR2 is ANQGSEA. The CDR3 DNA follows: TGCAGCGTTGTCACAGGGGGACCCAATCAGCCCCAGCATTTT. The encoded protein is CSVVTGGPNQPQHF.

V and J are TRBV27 and TRBJ1-2; tentatively, D is TRBD1 (6 bases). Germline CDR1 is MNHEY and CDR2 is SMNVEV (reference sequence). The CDR3 is made up of 14 amino acids. Trimming removed 2 bases from V and 6 bases from J, with 13 bases in between. As DNA, the CDR3 is TGTGCCAGCAGTTTACGCAGGGGACTCGATGGCTACACCTTC. Amino acids: CASSLRRGLDGYTF.

This chain links TRBV2 with TRBJ2-1; D gene uncertain. Germline V gives CDR1 SNHLY, CDR2 FYNNEI. V was trimmed by 1 base and J by 8 bases, leaving 15 bases between them. CDR3 size: 15 residues. DNA of the CDR3: TGTGCCAGCAGTGAAGGTAGAGGCTGGGAAGATGAGCAGTTCTTC. Its protein product is CASSEGRGWEDEQFF.

The count of this clone is one. The rearrangement uses TRBV7-9 and TRBJ2-1, with D perhaps TRBD2 (6 bases). Germline-derived CDR1 and CDR2 are SEHNR and FQNEAQ (reference sequence). This CDR3 is built from 13 residues. CDR3 nucleotide sequence: TGTGCGGCGGGACCGAGCTCCTACAATGAGCAGTTCTTC. This encodes CAAGPSSYNEQFF.

The chain carries TRBV10-3 and TRBJ1-1, with TRBD1 matching 9 bases. From germline, CDR1 is ENHRY and CDR2 SYGVKD. This CDR3 is built from 14 residues. J was trimmed by 1 base and V by 4 bases; bases with no gene match: 1. The CDR3 here is CAISGQGENTEAFF. The CDR3 DNA is TGTGCCATCAGTGGACAGGGGGAGAACACTGAAGCTTTCTTT.